A single sample gave rise to the 27 T cell receptor beta chains below, sequenced in a study of shared clonotypes between healthy human individuals. The data were produced by immunoSEQ multiplex PCR, yet TCRdb's version contains in-frame clones alone and is incomplete. In the table there are some 200,000 clones, over 85% of which are singletons. Sequenced sample: naive CD4+ T cells sorted from blood. As for subset: CD45RA+ positively selected. The receptors were gathered from a woman aged 25 to 39 in good health.

As concerns this clone: At the DNA level, this CDR3 is encoded by other sequences in the same sample as well. V is TRBV5-1 and J is TRBJ1-1, with TRBD1 identical over 9 bases. There are 14 residues in the CDR3. CDR1 and CDR2 (germline): SGHRS, YFSETQ. The junction had 4 bases not matched to a gene; V was cut back by 3 bases and J by 4 bases. CDR3 protein: CASSSQGAGTEAFF. The CDR3 nucleotides read TGCGCCAGCAGCTCACAGGGGGCCGGCACTGAAGCTTTCTTT.

The gene calls are TRBV28 and TRBJ1-1; 8 bases line up with TRBD1. V lost 7 bases to trimming and J lost 1 base; unmatched junction nucleotides: 2. There are 13 residues in the CDR3. Germline V gives CDR1 MDHEN, CDR2 SYDVKM. CDR3 loop: CASTQGGNTEAFF. The DNA for the CDR3 is TGTGCCAGCACACAGGGGGGGAACACTGAAGCTTTCTTT.

This clone was seen a handful of times. The chain combines TRBV27 with TRBJ2-7; a weak D match, TRBD1 (5 bases). This CDR3 comprises 15 residues. With 3 bases removed from V and 5 bases from J, the gap between germline ends came to 17 bases. Germline V CDR1 and CDR2: MNHEY, SMNVEV (reference sequence). The DNA of the CDR3 is TGTGCCAGCAGTTTGAGCGTTTTGACAGTGAACGAGCAGTACTTC. Protein sequence: CASSLSVLTVNEQYF.

The chain has TRBV7-7 and TRBJ1-2; 8 nucleotides match TRBD1. The ends lost 5 bases at V and 6 bases at J; junction bases unmatched: 5. Germline loops: CDR1 SSHAT, CDR2 FNYEAQ (reference sequence). This CDR3 comprises 13 residues. CDR3 residues: CASSHKTGDGYTF. The CDR3, as DNA: TGTGCCAGCAGCCACAAGACAGGGGATGGCTACACCTTC.

The chain has TRBV29-1 and TRBJ2-3; 9 nucleotides agree with TRBD2. CDR3 length equals 13 residues. Germline-derived CDR1 and CDR2 are SQVTM and ANQGSEA. Trimming cost V 7 bases and J 3 bases; bases outside gene matches: 5. This CDR3 is CSARLAETDTQYF. DNA of the CDR3: TGCAGCGCTAGACTAGCGGAAACAGATACGCAGTATTTT.

The gene calls are TRBV18 and TRBJ2-3, with 8 bases lining up with TRBD2. The CDR3 extends over 15 amino acids. Germline lookup yields CDR1 KGHSH and CDR2 LQKENI. V dropped 6 bases and J dropped 4; count of bases not matched to a gene: 9. CDR3 DNA sequence: TGTGCCAGCTCGCCCCAGCGGGAGTATTCAGATACGCAGTATTTT. Amino acids: CASSPQREYSDTQYF.

The rearrangement uses TRBV5-1 and TRBJ2-5; TRBD1 agrees at 12 bases. Looked up from germline, CDR1 is SGHRS and CDR2 is YFSETQ. Trimming cost V 2 bases and J 4 bases; bases outside gene matches: 6. The CDR3 runs 16 residues. CDR3 sequence: CASSFIGTGGRETQYF. The CDR3 DNA reads TGCGCCAGCAGCTTCATCGGGACAGGGGGCAGAGAGACCCAGTACTTC.

The rearrangement joins TRBV19 to TRBJ2-7, with no clear D. The V end was cut by 2 bases, the J end by 1 base, with 12 bases between. The germline V gene has CDR1 LNHDA and CDR2 SQIVND (reference sequence). This CDR3 region has 15 residues. CDR3 nucleotide sequence: TGTGCCAGTAGTATAAGGCAGGAGCCTTCCTACGAGCAGTACTTC. Amino acids: CASSIRQEPSYEQYF.

The V call is TRBV28, the J call TRBJ2-3; D might be TRBD1 (5 bases). The CDR3 covers 14 residues. Germline values: CDR1 MDHEN, CDR2 SYDVKM. V gave up 3 bases and J gave up 2 bases, with 9 bases separating them. The CDR3 here is CASSLGGHTDTQYF. CDR3 sequence (DNA): TGTGCCAGCAGTTTGGGCGGACACACAGATACGCAGTATTTT.

The chain carries TRBV16 and TRBJ1-1, with TRBD1 matching 10 bases. This CDR3 spans 15 amino acids. Germline V lookup: CDR1 KGHSY, CDR2 FQNENV. J was trimmed by 6 bases and V by 4 bases; bases with no gene match: 8. CDR3 in amino acids: CASSPHRTGGAEAFF. CDR3 nucleotides: TGTGCCAGCAGCCCGCACCGGACAGGGGGGGCTGAAGCTTTCTTT.

V gene TRBV28 combines with J gene TRBJ2-7, with D unresolved. V was pared by 4 bases and J by 0 bases, with 13 bases between. The CDR3 covers 15 residues. Germline assignment: CDR1 MDHEN and CDR2 SYDVKM. The CDR3 loop reads CASSSLRMSSYEQYF. CDR3 coding DNA: TGTGCCAGCAGTTCCCTACGGATGAGCTCCTACGAGCAGTACTTC.

V is TRBV5-1 and J is TRBJ2-5; D ambiguous. With 0 bases removed from V and 0 bases from J, the gap between germline ends came to 3 bases. Germline CDR1 is SGHRS and CDR2 is YFSETQ. This CDR3 contains 13 residues. The CDR3 is CASSLGNQETQYF. The DNA of the CDR3 is TGCGCCAGCAGCTTGGGTAACCAAGAGACCCAGTACTTC.

This rearrangement joins TRBV28 to TRBJ1-4; D remains ambiguous. Germline CDR1 MDHEN, CDR2 SYDVKM. The V end was cut by 2 bases, the J end by 0 bases, with 10 bases between. The CDR3 totals 16 residues. This chain's CDR3 is CASSLVGVATNEKLFF. CDR3 sequence (DNA): TGTGCCAGCAGTTTAGTGGGAGTTGCAACTAATGAAAAACTGTTTTTT.

This CDR3 is CASSPGPPRQFF. The CDR3 DNA is TGTGCCAGCAGCCCCGGGCCCCCGAGGCAGTTCTTC. This chain joins TRBV5-4 and TRBJ2-1; D is unclear. Germline CDR1 and CDR2: SGHNT and YYREEE (reference sequence). CDR3 length: 12 residues. The V gene lost 4 bases and the J gene lost 12 bases, with 14 bases spanning the gap.

This chain uses TRBV21-1 with TRBJ1-4. TRBV21-1 is designated a pseudogene. The CDR3 has 19 residues. The CDR3 here is CASSKIRSKGSLFNEKLFF. Here the CDR3 DNA reads TGTGCCAGCAGCAAAATCAGATCAAAAGGCAGCCTCTTTAATGAAAAACTGTTTTTT.

CDR3 in DNA: TGTGCCAGCGGCTTCCTCACAGGGAGTGGCACTGAAGCTTTCTTT. This encodes CASGFLTGSGTEAFF. The rearrangement links TRBV2 to TRBJ1-1; TRBD1 is a possible D gene (6 bases). CDR3 length equals 15 residues. Trimming removed 8 bases from V and 4 bases from J, with 20 bases in between. Germline V gene data show CDR1 as SNHLY and CDR2 as FYNNEI.

The rearrangement links TRBV28 to TRBJ2-7, with D uncertain. The CDR3 runs 14 residues. Between the trimmed V and J ends, which lost 3 bases and 7 bases, there was a span of 16 bases. The V gene's germline CDR1 is MDHEN and CDR2 SYDVKM. The CDR3 sequence is CASSFSPLLGEQYF. The CDR3, as DNA: TGTGCCAGCAGTTTCTCCCCCCTTCTGGGGGAGCAGTACTTC.

This clone was seen just once. This chain links TRBV5-4 with TRBJ2-7; weak D call: TRBD1 (7 bases). This CDR3 region has 15 residues. V was pared by 4 bases and J by 0 bases, with 14 bases between. Germline-derived CDR1 and CDR2 are SGHNT and YYREEE (reference sequence). The CDR3 DNA is TGTGCCAGCAGCGCGGGACAGACAAACTCCTACGAGCAGTACTTC. This codes for CASSAGQTNSYEQYF. The variable domain in full, with the rest retrieved from reference TRBV5-4 and TRBJ2-7, is ETGVTQSPTHLIKTRGQQVTLRCSSQSGHNTVSWYQQALGQGPQFIFQYYREEENGRGNFPPRFSGLQFPNYSSELNVNALELDDSALYLCASSAGQTNSYEQYFGPGTRLTVT.

The chain recombines TRBV2 with TRBJ1-3, with D uncertain. The germline V gene has CDR1 SNHLY and CDR2 FYNNEI. The CDR3 has 15 residues. The V gene lost 5 bases and the J gene lost 11 bases, with 22 bases spanning the gap. CDR3 region: CASSRRTVQPSSIYF. The DNA for the CDR3 is TGTGCCAGCAGTCGACGGACGGTACAGCCTTCCTCCATATATTTT.

The genes are TRBV9 and TRBJ2-3, with 9 bases that match TRBD1. V shed 4 bases and J 2 bases; nucleotides not matched to a gene: 8. Germline V CDR1 and CDR2: SGDLS, YYNGEE. This CDR3 region has 16 residues. CDR3 protein: CASSSAGTGITDTQYF. The CDR3 nucleotides read TGTGCCAGCAGCTCCGCCGGGACAGGGATCACAGATACGCAGTATTTT.

This chain links TRBV21-1 with TRBJ2-5. The J call is uncertain, as TRBJ2-7 better fits the DNA end. TRBV21-1 is marked as a pseudogene. CDR3 size: 17 residues. CDR3: CASSVPGVRMCPYEQYF. Written as DNA, the CDR3 is TGTGCCAGCAGCGTCCCGGGCGTACGAATGTGCCCCTACGAGCAGTACTTC.

This rearrangement joins TRBV11-2 to TRBJ2-3, with D possibly TRBD2 on 6 matching bases. CDR1 is SGHAT, CDR2 FQNNGV, per germline. There are 17 residues in the CDR3. The V and J ends lost 0 bases and 6 bases respectively, with 19 bases between them. Here the CDR3 DNA reads TGTGCCAGCAGCTTAGAGTTCCCGGGAGAGACGTATGATACGCAGTATTTT. Its translation is CASSLEFPGETYDTQYF.

The chain uses TRBV7-6 and TRBJ2-7; no definite D call. Between the trimmed V and J ends, which lost 5 bases and 2 bases, there was a span of 13 bases. The germline V gene encodes CDR1 SGHVS and CDR2 FNYEAQ. The CDR3 runs 14 residues. The CDR3 coding sequence is TGTGCCAGCAGCCCCATCGGCGGAGCCTACGAGCAGTACTTC. Residues: CASSPIGGAYEQYF.

This sequence joins TRBV4-1 and TRBJ1-5; 7 nucleotides agree with TRBD1. The V gene's germline CDR1 is MGHRA and CDR2 YSYEKL. Unmatched junction bases numbered 12, after V lost 1 base and J lost 3 bases. The CDR3 runs 18 residues. The CDR3 sequence: CASSQVFSKDRNNQPQHF. The CDR3 DNA reads TGCGCCAGCAGCCAAGTTTTTTCCAAGGACAGGAACAATCAGCCCCAGCATTTT.

This chain links TRBV28 with TRBJ1-1; weak D call: TRBD1 (6 bases). There are 15 residues in the CDR3. Between the trimmed V and J ends, which lost 1 base and 4 bases, there was a span of 13 bases. Germline V CDR1 and CDR2: MDHEN, SYDVKM. The CDR3 sequence is CASSLLEGGRTEAFF. The CDR3, as DNA: TGTGCCAGCAGTTTATTGGAAGGGGGACGCACTGAAGCTTTCTTT. The variable domain in full, completed from reference TRBV28 and TRBJ1-1, reads DVKVTQSSRYLVKRTGEKVFLECVQDMDHENMFWYRQDPGLGLRLIYFSYDVKMKEKGDIPEGYSVSREKKERFSLILESASTNQTSMYLCASSLLEGGRTEAFFGQGTRLTVV.

The chain recombines TRBV5-1 with TRBJ2-1; 10 bases fit TRBD2. V shed 4 bases and J 4 bases; nucleotides not matched to a gene: 5. This CDR3 region has 15 residues. Germline CDR1 and CDR2: SGHRS and YFSETQ. CDR3 sequence reads: CASSTGLAEYNEQFF. CDR3 nucleotides: TGCGCCAGCAGCACCGGACTAGCGGAGTACAATGAGCAGTTCTTC.

This clone was picked up one time. V usage is TRBV7-8 and J usage is TRBJ2-7; 12 nucleotides align to TRBD2. Germline lookup yields CDR1 SGHVS and CDR2 FQNEAQ. V shed 5 bases, J shed 7 bases, and the junction held 18 bases outside the gene matches. The CDR3 spans 18 residues. The CDR3 protein is CASSLYPGTSGLLREQYF. The CDR3 DNA is TGTGCCAGCAGCCTCTACCCTGGGACTAGCGGGCTTCTTCGAGAGCAGTACTTC.